This T cell receptor beta chain is from a study of CD8+CD57+ T cells in acquired aplastic anemia. This CDR3 contains 15 residues. Per germline, CDR1 LNHNV and CDR2 YYDKDF (reference sequence). Trimming removed 3 bases from V and 4 bases from J, with 10 bases in between. The study profiled TCR beta VDJ and CDR3 using genomic DNA as template. In TCRdb, the reads were re-called with MiXCR into one record per CDR3 protein. The sample shows some 68,000 distinct CDR3 sequences, 50% to 55% of them seen only once. Sample: sorted CD4+, CD8+, or CD8+CD57+ T cells (not recorded which) from PBMCs. V is TRBV15 and J is TRBJ2-6; D not certain. The sequence was collected from a human donor in good health, serving as a control. The CDR3 region has the DNA TGTGCCACCAGCAGCGGCCTTGACGGGGCCAACGTCCTGACTTTC. Amino acids: CATSSGLDGANVLTF.